This TCR beta chain was retrieved from a study of cytomegalovirus exposure and HLA in healthy donors. Overall study results and limits: One cluster of highly shared sequence variants probably arose as a sequencing artifact. Another analysis was done later, and it associated 15,000 or so TCR beta sequences with HLA alleles at 0.05 false discovery rate.

As regards this clone: The antigen is unknown.

Primers included in the PCR were 60 Vbeta and 13 Jbeta primers. Data came from immunoSEQ multiplex PCR; TCRdb stores just in-frame clones and leaves some out. The sample includes 90,000 to 100,000 clones, around 69% of them seen just once. The sequencing sample was made of PBMCs. This sequence was found in a woman aged 55-70 years in good health and CMV-seropositive.

The CDR3 sequence is CASSHTGQGIYEQYF. DNA of the CDR3: TGTGCCAGCAGTCATACGGGACAGGGGATCTACGAGCAGTACTTC. The chain recombines TRBV6-1 with TRBJ2-7; 10 nucleotides agree with TRBD1. Germline CDR1 MNHNS, CDR2 SASEGT. V was pared by 5 bases and J by 3 bases, with 7 bases of the junction left unmatched. This CDR3 region has 15 residues.